This T cell receptor (beta chain) is from a study of cytomegalovirus exposure and HLA in healthy donors. Overall study findings and caveats: The authors listed over 150 TCR beta chains as cytomegalovirus-associated. An analysis that came later showed most CMV-associated TCR beta chains appearing HLA-restricted.

Comment on this clone: Its antigen is unidentified.

The germline gives CDR1 SNHLY, CDR2 FYNNEI. The length of the CDR3 is 13 residues. Trimming removed 10 bases from V and 6 bases from J; junction bases left unmatched: 2. With 60 Vbeta and 13 Jbeta primers, the PCR was carried out. The repertoire was sequenced with immunoSEQ multiplex PCR; TCRdb's copy has only in-frame clones and lacks some. This table has over 95,000 clones, more than 60% appearing once. The chain joins TRBV2 to TRBJ2-1, with 14 bases matching TRBD2. This TCR derives from a female donor in good health and CMV-seronegative. Source material: PBMCs. The DNA of the CDR3 is TGTGCCAAGACTAGCGGGGGGGCCAATGAGCAGTTCTTC. This codes for CAKTSGGANEQFF.